This T cell receptor (beta chain) was obtained from a study of blood T cells in healthy people across ages. Study-wide findings and caveats: Diversity estimates from one million T cells were considered underestimates.

Through a sample-barcoded 5' primer and a J-beta primer mix, a second PCR was run for roughly 6 to 12 cycles. All cDNA molecules were each tagged by a template-switch adaptor with 12 random nucleotides. MiXCR, applied by TCRdb to the 5' RACE reads, yields one record per CDR3 protein. The sample has hundreds of thousands of distinct CDR3 sequences; around a fifth are singletons. Regarding this clonotype: The antigen is unknown.

Sequenced input: blood. The receptor was derived from a man aged 65 to 85 in good health.

The CDR3 DNA reads TGTGCCAGCTCACCAACGACAGGGGACTACGAGCAGTACTTC. This translates into CASSPTTGDYEQYF. V is TRBV18 and J is TRBJ2-7, with 8 nucleotides matching TRBD1. Per the germline V gene, CDR1 is KGHSH and CDR2 is LQKENI. The CDR3 runs to 14 residues. The ends lost 2 bases at V and 3 bases at J; junction bases unmatched: 3.